The 4 T cell receptor beta chains below all came from one sample that was sequenced in a study of blood T cell repertoires in COVID-19 (dated by TCRdb to between 2020 and 2021). The library was generated by the immunoSEQ multiplex PCR assay. As stored in TCRdb, this immuneACCESS dataset retains in-frame rearrangements with V and J assigned. A fraction of the clones does not appear; measured against another copy, unresolved V genes explain less than half of the discrepancy, and the remainder lacks a known reason. In this sample the table shows about 68,000 clones, roughly 83% of which occur a single time. The top ten clones comprise 7.5% to 9.5% of the sample. What was sequenced was peripheral blood. The receptor source for this set is a man aged 50-60 years with active COVID-19.

The V call is TRBV6-2 or TRBV6-3, the J call TRBJ2-3; D perhaps matches TRBD1 (6 bases). Deletions cut 3 bases from V and 2 bases from J, with 15 bases between. This CDR3 comprises 16 residues. CDR1 is MNHEY, CDR2 SVGEGT, per germline. The CDR3 DNA follows: TGTGCCAGCAGTTATCCGGGACACGAATTCACAGATACGCAGTATTTT. It is translated as CASSYPGHEFTDTQYF.

V gene TRBV4-1 combines with J gene TRBJ2-5, with a weak D call TRBD2 (6 bases). This CDR3 is 18 amino acids long. Germline CDR1 is MGHRA and CDR2 is YSYEKL. V dropped 0 bases and J dropped 2 bases, with 19 bases sitting between them. This chain's CDR3 is CASSQESAGSPPQETQYF. CDR3 coding DNA: TGCGCCAGCAGCCAAGAATCCGCGGGGTCGCCCCCTCAAGAGACCCAGTACTTC.

This chain connects TRBV27 to TRBJ2-3; 8 bases fit TRBD2. V was clipped by 2 bases and J by 1 base; unmatched bases: 5. Germline V gene lookup returns CDR1 MNHEY and CDR2 SMNVEV (reference sequence). The CDR3 length is 16 residues. CDR3 coding DNA: TGTGCCAGCAGTTTAAGGGCGGGAGGCCGCACAGATACGCAGTATTTT. It translates to CASSLRAGGRTDTQYF.

The rearrangement links TRBV7-6 to TRBJ2-2, with TRBD2 identical over 7 bases. J gave up 0 bases and V 5 bases, and 3 bases lay outside the gene matches. Germline CDR1 SGHVS, CDR2 FNYEAQ. The CDR3 spans 15 residues. Here the CDR3 reads CASSRGDPNTGELFF. Here the CDR3 DNA reads TGTGCCAGCAGCCGGGGGGACCCGAACACCGGGGAGCTGTTTTTT.